This TCR beta chain was sequenced for a study of T-cell memory formation after mild COVID-19. The study's findings and limits: Contracting clones localized mainly to CM and EM when CD4+ and mainly to EMRA when CD8+.

TCRalpha and TCRbeta libraries used 5'RACE with constant-segment primers and UMIs. Each CDR3 protein is one row after TCRdb ran MiXCR on the 5' RACE reads. The table records about 410,000 distinct CDR3 sequences, 20% to 25% of them present only once. This clonotype was counted a few times. Its antigen remains unknown. Specimen: PBMCs or a T cell subset sorted from them (not recorded which). The receptor comes from an adult woman who had mild COVID-19 (a few samples of this study predate the infection). Cell type and time point are not known.

The CDR3 is CASSLNSGGAGELFF. In nucleotides, the CDR3 is TGTGCCAGCAGCTTAAATTCCGGGGGGGCCGGGGAGCTGTTTTTT. The rearrangement links TRBV7-6 to TRBJ2-2; 8 nucleotides match TRBD2. V was pared by 2 bases and J by 6 bases, with 5 bases of the junction left unmatched. Germline V gives CDR1 SGHVS, CDR2 FNYEAQ. The CDR3 runs 15 residues.